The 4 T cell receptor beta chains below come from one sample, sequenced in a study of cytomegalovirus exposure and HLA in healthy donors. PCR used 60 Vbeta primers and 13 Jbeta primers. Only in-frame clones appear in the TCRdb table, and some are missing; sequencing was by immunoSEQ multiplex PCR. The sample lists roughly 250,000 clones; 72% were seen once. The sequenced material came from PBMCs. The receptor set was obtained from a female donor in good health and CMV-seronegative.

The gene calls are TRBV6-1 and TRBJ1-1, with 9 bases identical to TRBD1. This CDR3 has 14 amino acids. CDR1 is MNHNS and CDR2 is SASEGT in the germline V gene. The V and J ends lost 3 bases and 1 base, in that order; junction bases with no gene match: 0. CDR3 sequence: CASSEDRGNTEAFF. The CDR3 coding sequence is TGTGCCAGCAGTGAGGACAGGGGGAACACTGAAGCTTTCTTT.

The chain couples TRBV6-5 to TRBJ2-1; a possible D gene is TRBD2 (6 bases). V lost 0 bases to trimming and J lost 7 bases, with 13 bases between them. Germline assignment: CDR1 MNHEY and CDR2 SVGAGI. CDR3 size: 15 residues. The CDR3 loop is CASSYSAAGRNEQFF. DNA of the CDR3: TGTGCCAGCAGTTACTCGGCCGCGGGAAGGAATGAGCAGTTCTTC.

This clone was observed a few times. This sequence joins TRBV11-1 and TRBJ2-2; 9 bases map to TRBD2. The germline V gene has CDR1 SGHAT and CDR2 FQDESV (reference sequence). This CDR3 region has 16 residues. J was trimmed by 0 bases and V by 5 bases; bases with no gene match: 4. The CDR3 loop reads CASSLGLAPNTGELFF. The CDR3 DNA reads TGTGCCAGCAGCCTCGGACTAGCGCCGAACACCGGGGAGCTGTTTTTT. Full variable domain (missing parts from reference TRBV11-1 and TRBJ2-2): EAEVAQSPRYKITEKSQAVAFWCDPISGHATLYWYRQILGQGPELLVQFQDESVVDDSQLPKDRFSAERLKGVDSTLKIQPAELGDSAMYLCASSLGLAPNTGELFFGEGSRLTVL.

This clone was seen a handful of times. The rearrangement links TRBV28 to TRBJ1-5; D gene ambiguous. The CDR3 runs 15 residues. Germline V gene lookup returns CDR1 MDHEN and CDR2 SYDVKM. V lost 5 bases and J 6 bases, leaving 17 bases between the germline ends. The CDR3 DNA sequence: TGTGCCAGCAGTCCCCATAGGTTTTGGGCTCAGCCCCAGCATTTT. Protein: CASSPHRFWAQPQHF.